The 32 T cell receptor beta chains in this list originate from one sample, sequenced in a study of T cells in Graves' hyperthyroidism and ophthalmopathy. What was amplified from RNA transcripts were TCR beta CDR3 regions. Primed by the HTBI set, a first-round RT-PCR was run on the TCR CDR3. Each CDR3 protein gets one entry after TCRdb re-called the multiplex PCR reads with MiXCR. Found here are roughly 630,000 distinct CDR3 sequences, around 14% of them singletons; the top ten hold 7.3%. The sequenced sample was blood. The receptors come from a woman in her twenties or thirties with Graves' hyperthyroidism.

This clonotype was seen many times. Here the CDR3 reads CAWSYSYEQYF. The CDR3 DNA reads TGTGCCTGGAGTTACTCCTACGAGCAGTACTTC. The chain recombines TRBV30 with TRBJ2-7; D gene unclear. CDR3 length equals 11 residues. V dropped 2 bases and J dropped 0 bases, with 2 bases sitting between them. The germline gives CDR1 GTSNPN, CDR2 SVGIG (reference sequence).

The chain links TRBV7-3 to TRBJ2-6; TRBD1 might be the D (5 bases). The CDR3 length is 18 residues. V lost 5 bases, J lost 2 bases, and 19 bases lay in between. Per the germline V gene, CDR1 is SGHTA and CDR2 is FQGTGA. The CDR3 sequence: CASSPGSPASPGANVLTF. CDR3 nucleotide sequence: TGTGCCAGCAGCCCAGGGTCCCCGGCTTCGCCTGGGGCCAACGTCCTGACTTTC.

This clonotype was observed many times. The chain carries TRBV3-1 and TRBJ1-1, with TRBD1 as a possible D gene (5 bases). The CDR3 runs to 14 residues. V was pared by 1 base and J by 4 bases, with 10 bases between. Germline V CDR1 and CDR2: LGHDT, YNNKEL (reference sequence). The CDR3 region is CASSQGQGGTEAFF. The CDR3 bases are TGTGCCAGCAGCCAAGGGCAGGGCGGCACTGAAGCTTTCTTT.

On this clonotype itself: A much more abundant neighbour one base away suggests this may be a read error. The final CDR3 position lacks the conserved phenylalanine or tryptophan, pointing to a likely read error. The chain carries TRBV12-3 or TRBV12-4 and TRBJ1-1; 9 nucleotides match TRBD1. The length of the CDR3 is 16 residues. The V segment lost 4 bases and the J segment 1 base; nucleotides outside the gene matches: 7. In nucleotides, the CDR3 is TGTGCCAGCAGTTATCGAGGACAGGGGACGAACACTGAAGCTTTCTCT. Residues: CASSYRGQGTNTEAFS.

This clonotype has a handful of counts. The V call is TRBV6-1, the J call TRBJ2-1; D is possibly TRBD2 (6 bases). The V end was cut by 4 bases, the J end by 14 bases, with 24 bases between. Germline values: CDR1 MNHNS, CDR2 SASEGT. This CDR3 region has 15 residues. This chain's CDR3 is CASSVKAGPPIREFF. The CDR3 region has the DNA TGTGCCAGCAGTGTCAAAGCGGGTCCGCCCATTCGGGAGTTCTTC.

This clonotype was picked up many times. The chain joins TRBV11-2 to TRBJ2-1, with TRBD2 matching 7 bases. With V trimmed by 4 bases and J by 3 bases, 6 bases remained unmatched. Germline CDR1 reads SGHAT; CDR2 reads FQNNGV. This CDR3 has 15 residues. The chain's CDR3 is CASSSLAVSYNEQFF. The CDR3 DNA sequence: TGTGCCAGCAGCTCGCTAGCGGTAAGCTACAATGAGCAGTTCTTC.

At least ten counts were recorded for this clonotype. The J gene is TRBJ2-1, the V gene TRBV28; TRBD1 is a possible D gene (5 bases). V lost 5 bases, J lost 6 bases, and 23 bases lay in between. Germline CDR1 and CDR2: MDHEN and SYDVKM. CDR3 length equals 17 residues. CDR3 residues: CASSRPLGQTTLNEQFF. In DNA form, the CDR3 reads TGTGCCAGCAGTCGCCCTTTGGGGCAGACAACTCTCAATGAGCAGTTCTTC.

The chain links TRBV5-6 to TRBJ1-2, with 9 positions matching TRBD1. The junction had 3 bases not matched to a gene; V was cut back by 4 bases and J by 8 bases. The CDR3 is 12 residues long. CDR1 and CDR2 (germline): SGHDT, YYEEEE. The CDR3 loop reads CASSQTGGGYTF. DNA of the CDR3: TGTGCCAGCAGCCAAACAGGGGGCGGCTACACCTTC.

J is TRBJ2-1 and V is TRBV12-3 or TRBV12-4; 7 bases line up with TRBD2. The CDR3 is 15 residues long. The junction had 7 bases not matched to a gene; V was cut back by 5 bases and J by 3 bases. CDR3 nucleotides: TGTGCCAGCAGTAAGAAGTGGGAGGGCTACAATGAGCAGTTCTTC. This translates into CASSKKWEGYNEQFF.

This clonotype was seen many times. The chain has TRBV7-9 and TRBJ2-7, with D unclear. Per the germline V gene, CDR1 is SEHNR and CDR2 is FQNEAQ (reference sequence). The CDR3 runs to 14 residues. V was trimmed by 1 base and J by 2 bases, leaving 9 bases between them. CDR3 in amino acids: CASSLDRAPYEQYF. CDR3 sequence (DNA): TGTGCCAGCAGCTTAGACCGGGCACCCTACGAGCAGTACTTC.

The chain is built from TRBV6-1 and TRBJ2-7, with D hard to call. V was cut by 7 bases and J by 3 bases, with 13 bases left in between. Germline CDR1 and CDR2: MNHNS and SASEGT. The CDR3 runs to 13 residues. The DNA of the CDR3 is TGTGCCAGCATGGACCCAGACAACTACGAGCAGTACTTC. Protein: CASMDPDNYEQYF.

A remark on this clonotype: Germline and junction disagree at one end, which may indicate a read error. V and J are TRBV20-1 and TRBJ2-3; 10 bases line up with TRBD1. The CDR3 loop spans 15 amino acids. Germline V lookup: CDR1 DFQATT, CDR2 SNEGSKA (reference sequence). CDR3 protein: CGAGGWGQGTDTQYF. DNA for the CDR3: TGCGGTGCTGGGGGGTGGGGACAGGGGACAGATACGCAGTATTTT.

This clonotype was counted at least ten times. This chain joins TRBV29-1 and TRBJ2-3, with D possibly matching TRBD2 (7 bases). Germline assignment: CDR1 SQVTM and CDR2 ANQGSEA. Trimming stripped 7 bases from V and 2 bases from J, with 19 bases between. The CDR3 runs to 15 residues. The DNA of the CDR3 is TGCAGCGGTAGGGGGGGAGTGGACTACACAGATACGCAGTATTTT. Protein sequence: CSGRGGVDYTDTQYF.

The rearrangement links TRBV27 to TRBJ2-1; no firm D call. Germline CDR1 is MNHEY and CDR2 is SMNVEV (reference sequence). This CDR3 region has 17 residues. V lost 5 bases to trimming and J lost 5 bases, with 22 bases between them. CDR3 sequence: CASSAKAVTTNNNEQFF. DNA for the CDR3: TGTGCCAGCAGTGCTAAGGCGGTTACCACCAACAACAATGAGCAGTTCTTC.

In its sample, this clonotype was seen many times. The DNA of the CDR3 is TGTGCCAGCCTCGGGACTAGGAACACCGGGGAGCTGTTTTTT. This gives the protein CASLGTRNTGELFF. The V and J genes are TRBV6-2 or TRBV6-3 and TRBJ2-2; 8 bases are shared with TRBD2. The CDR3 has 14 residues. Germline V lookup: CDR1 MNHEY, CDR2 SVGEGT. The V and J ends lost 8 bases and 1 base, in that order; junction bases with no gene match: 3.

This clonotype was detected ten times or more. This chain links TRBV7-2 with TRBJ2-3; no clear D gene. CDR1 is SGHTA and CDR2 is FQGNSA in the germline V gene. The V end was cut by 5 bases, the J end by 6 bases, with 9 bases between. The CDR3 loop spans 12 amino acids. The CDR3 coding sequence is TGTGCCAGCAGCCCAAGGTGGGATACGCAGTATTTT. It codes for CASSPRWDTQYF.

The chain couples TRBV27 to TRBJ2-1; 7 bases map to TRBD1. From germline, CDR1 is MNHEY and CDR2 SMNVEV (reference sequence). With V trimmed by 6 bases and J by 9 bases, 5 bases remained unmatched. CDR3 length: 12 amino acids. The CDR3 sequence: CASRLQGTEQFF. The CDR3 coding sequence is TGTGCCAGCAGGCTACAGGGGACTGAGCAGTTCTTC.

In its sample, this clonotype was seen many times. The chain recombines TRBV7-9 with TRBJ2-3; 11 bases align to TRBD2. The CDR3 extends over 15 amino acids. V lost 4 bases and J lost 6; bases outside the gene matches: 6. Germline CDR1 reads SEHNR; CDR2 reads FQNEAQ (reference sequence). The CDR3 reads CASSSTTSGKDTQYF. The CDR3 DNA is TGTGCCAGCAGCTCGACGACTAGCGGGAAGGATACGCAGTATTTT.

This clonotype was observed a few times. The rearrangement joins TRBV5-1 to TRBJ2-7; D ambiguous. The CDR3 loop spans 13 amino acids. V lost 1 base and J lost 2, with 7 bases in between. Germline V gene sequence: CDR1 SGHRS, CDR2 YFSETQ. CDR3 in DNA: TGCGCCAGCAGCTTGTCTCAAGCCTACGAGCAGTACTTC. Translated, it gives CASSLSQAYEQYF.

This clonotype has a count of ten or more. The rearrangement joins TRBV7-2 to TRBJ2-1; TRBD2 agrees at 10 bases. With V trimmed by 6 bases and J by 3 bases, 5 bases remained unmatched. This CDR3 spans 15 amino acids. From germline, CDR1 is SGHTA and CDR2 FQGNSA. In nucleotides, the CDR3 is TGTGCCAGCAGACTTACTAGCGGGGACTACAATGAGCAGTTCTTC. Translating gives CASRLTSGDYNEQFF. Full variable domain (remainder filled in from reference TRBV7-2 and TRBJ2-1): GAGVSQSPSNKVTEKGKDVELRCDPISGHTALYWYRQSLGQGLEFLIYFQGNSAPDKSGLPSDRFSAERTGGSVSTLTIQRTQQEDSAVYLCASRLTSGDYNEQFFGPGTRLTVL.

The table lists this clonotype with many counts. The chain is built from TRBV11-2 and TRBJ2-2; 13 nucleotides align to TRBD2. Germline values: CDR1 SGHAT, CDR2 FQNNGV. The CDR3 is 15 amino acids. Losses at the gene ends were 4 bases for V and 5 bases for J; bases not matched to a gene: 1. The CDR3 DNA sequence: TGTGCCAGCAGCTCGGGACTAGCGGGAACCGGGGAGCTGTTTTTT. Protein: CASSSGLAGTGELFF. Complete variable domain (other parts from reference TRBV11-2 and TRBJ2-2): EAGVAQSPRYKIIEKRQSVAFWCNPISGHATLYWYQQILGQGPKLLIQFQNNGVVDDSQLPKDRFSAERLKGVDSTLKIQPAKLEDSAVYLCASSSGLAGTGELFFGEGSRLTVL.

This rearrangement joins TRBV6-2 or TRBV6-3 to TRBJ2-7, with unresolved D. CDR1 is MNHEY and CDR2 is SVGEGT in the germline V gene. This CDR3 spans 11 amino acids. Between the trimmed V and J ends, which lost 8 bases and 3 bases, there was a span of 8 bases. In nucleotides, the CDR3 is TGTGCCAGCTATGGCGGCTACGAGCAGTACTTC. It encodes CASYGGYEQYF.

The sample holds many counts of this clonotype. The V and J genes are TRBV3-1 and TRBJ1-1; D is unresolved. Germline V lookup: CDR1 LGHDT, CDR2 YNNKEL (reference sequence). This CDR3 is built from 15 residues. The V and J ends lost 5 bases and 1 base respectively, with 14 bases between them. The CDR3: CASSSTLKWNTEAFF. The DNA of the CDR3 is TGTGCCAGCAGCAGTACTCTAAAGTGGAACACTGAAGCTTTCTTT.

The sample holds many counts of this clonotype. The rearrangement joins TRBV5-1 to TRBJ2-3, with 8 nucleotides matching TRBD2. Germline loops: CDR1 SGHRS, CDR2 YFSETQ. CDR3 size: 16 residues. Trimming at V came to 2 bases and at J to 0 bases, leaving 5 bases not matched to a gene. CDR3 coding DNA: TGCGCCAGCAGCTTTGAGGGCGGGAGGAGCACAGATACGCAGTATTTT. It is translated as CASSFEGGRSTDTQYF.

This clonotype occurred many times. The V and J genes are TRBV18 and TRBJ2-1; no reliable D call. The CDR3 totals 15 residues. V was trimmed by 3 bases and J by 6 bases, leaving 15 bases between them. Germline values: CDR1 KGHSH, CDR2 LQKENI. The chain's CDR3 is CASSPPLLSFNEQFF. The CDR3 DNA follows: TGTGCCAGCTCACCTCCCCTTTTAAGTTTCAATGAGCAGTTCTTC.

This clonotype has only a few counts. The chain carries TRBV24-1 and TRBJ2-1, with TRBD1 matching 8 bases. This CDR3 is 18 amino acids long. Germline V CDR1 and CDR2: KGHDR, SFDVKD. Trimming removed 1 base from V and 2 bases from J; junction bases left unmatched: 9. CDR3 amino acids: CATSDFAGGALTYNEQFF. CDR3 coding DNA: TGTGCCACCAGTGATTTCGCAGGGGGCGCATTAACCTACAATGAGCAGTTCTTC.

The rearrangement links TRBV11-3 to TRBJ1-1, with TRBD1 matching 7 bases. CDR1 and CDR2 from the germline V gene are SGHNT and YENEEA. The CDR3 is 14 residues long. V shed 5 bases and J 4 bases; nucleotides not matched to a gene: 7. For the CDR3, the DNA is TGTGCCAGCAGCCAAGAAGGGACAGTCACTGAAGCTTTCTTT. Encoded protein: CASSQEGTVTEAFF.

This clonotype came up many times. The V and J genes are TRBV3-1 and TRBJ2-1, with TRBD2 identical over 8 bases. CDR1 and CDR2 (germline): LGHDT, YNNKEL (reference sequence). This CDR3 is 14 amino acids long. The junction had 9 bases not matched to a gene; V was cut back by 4 bases and J by 10 bases. The CDR3 protein is CASSPHPSSGEQFF. The CDR3 nucleotides read TGTGCCAGCAGCCCCCACCCCTCTAGCGGGGAGCAGTTCTTC.

This clonotype was seen a few times. This chain uses TRBV29-1 with TRBJ2-5, with D possibly matching TRBD1 (6 bases). CDR3 length equals 12 residues. Trimming shortened V by 4 bases and J by 5 bases, and 11 bases separated the two germline ends. CDR1 is SQVTM and CDR2 is ANQGSEA in the germline V gene. CDR3 in amino acids: CSVVTGMETQYF. CDR3 in DNA: TGCAGCGTTGTAACAGGGATGGAGACCCAGTACTTC.

This chain links TRBV5-5 with TRBJ1-1; no clear D. The CDR3 runs to 15 residues. V dropped 0 bases and J dropped 1 base, with 10 bases sitting between them. The germline CDR1 and CDR2 sequences are SGHKS and YYEKEE (reference sequence). The CDR3, as DNA: TGTGCCAGCAGCTTGGTGTGGGCGGGGAACACTGAAGCTTTCTTT. This encodes CASSLVWAGNTEAFF.

This clonotype was counted at least ten times. V is TRBV11-1 and J is TRBJ1-4; D perhaps matches TRBD1 (6 bases). Germline V lookup: CDR1 SGHAT, CDR2 FQDESV (reference sequence). The length of the CDR3 is 15 residues. V was cut by 4 bases and J by 0 bases, with 9 bases left in between. This chain's CDR3 is CASSSGQPTNEKLFF. The CDR3 DNA follows: TGTGCCAGCAGCTCCGGACAGCCAACTAATGAAAAACTGTTTTTT.

With regard to this clonotype: A much larger clone lies a single base off, so this may be a read error. The chain joins TRBV7-9 to TRBJ2-3; perhaps TRBD2 as D (6 bases). CDR3 length: 14 amino acids. Trimming took off 5 bases at V and 6 bases at J, with 15 bases between the two ends. Germline V gene data show CDR1 as SEHNR and CDR2 as FQNEAQ (reference sequence). The CDR3 is CASSGVSGTDTQYF. The CDR3 bases are TGTGCCAGCAGCGGCGTCTCAGGGACTGATACGCAGTATTTT.